This is a list of T cell receptor beta chains from one sample in a study of blood T cell repertoires in COVID-19. Here immunoSEQ multiplex PCR was the method, and the copy in TCRdb shows in-frame clones only, minus some. The sample lists some 110,000 clones; 85% were seen once. Sequencing input: peripheral blood. These receptors all stem from a man aged 50 to 59 with acute or convalescent COVID-19. Both conserved end residues are part of each CDR3. D genes are given only for firm matches.

j_gene,v_gene,d_gene,CDR3aa
TRBJ1-2,TRBV23-1,.,CAREIEPFPEAYTF
TRBJ1-5,TRBV2,TRBD1,CASSTGGSQPQHF
TRBJ2-3,TRBV2,.,CASGASWPTDTQYF
TRBJ2-1,TRBV14,TRBD2,CASSLWTSRYEQFF
TRBJ2-3,TRBV12-3/TRBV12-4,.,CASSLGFDTQYF
TRBJ1-2,TRBV21-1,.,CASSKAENYGYTF
TRBJ2-1,TRBV10-3,TRBD2,CAIHPGTSGNNEQFF
TRBJ1-4,TRBV7-2,TRBD1,CASSLGSTGGEKLFF
TRBJ2-3,TRBV5-6,.,CASSLGRADTQYF
TRBJ2-7,TRBV3-1/TRBV3-2,TRBD1,CASSQPPGQGGYEQYF
TRBJ1-2,TRBV19,.,CASSHGGAGDGYTF
TRBJ1-1,TRBV6-1,.,CASSEWAGARAFF
TRBJ2-5,TRBV29-1,TRBD1,CSALQGFNTEETQYF
TRBJ1-2,TRBV6-6,TRBD1,CASSYQDRSGYTF
TRBJ2-7,TRBV28,TRBD2,CASNTRTSGSYEQYF
TRBJ2-5,TRBV7-3,.,CASSPSTGRRVETQYF
TRBJ2-7,TRBV21-1,.,CASSKSITASDSYEQYF
TRBJ1-5,TRBV24-1,.,CATSDPEQGSNQPQHF
TRBJ2-1,TRBV24-1,TRBD2,CATSQTGGSYNEQFF
TRBJ2-1,TRBV10-1,.,CARSHPDWGNNEQFF
TRBJ1-6,TRBV27,TRBD1,CASSLYRTGYGSYNSPLHF
TRBJ1-1,TRBV24-1,.,CATSDPLGSAFF
TRBJ1-1,TRBV2,.,CASSNRVHTEAFF
TRBJ1-5,TRBV2,.,CASLQEGNQPQHF
TRBJ2-1,TRBV5-8,.,CASSLTQYNEQFF
TRBJ2-7,TRBV5-1,.,CASSSGTGSEQYF
TRBJ2-1,TRBV12-3/TRBV12-4,.,CASSRTDKQFF
TRBJ1-1,TRBV18,.,CASSRSRDMNTEAFF
TRBJ2-3,TRBV25-1,.,CASTPNGRDLADTQYF
TRBJ2-1,TRBV7-2,TRBD1,CASSLAWDRLYNEQFF
TRBJ2-7,TRBV7-9,TRBD2,CASSPSGGWNYEQYF